These 11 T cell receptor beta chains originate from one sample sequenced in a study of cytomegalovirus exposure and HLA in healthy donors. 13 Jbeta primers and 60 Vbeta primers were used for the PCR. The repertoire was sequenced with immunoSEQ multiplex PCR; TCRdb's copy has only in-frame clones and lacks some. The sample shows 84,000 or so clones, under 80% of them seen only once. The material sequenced was PBMCs. These receptors originate from a human donor in good health.

This clone was seen ten or more times. This rearrangement joins TRBV19 to TRBJ1-4, with 9 bases that match TRBD1. This CDR3 contains 15 residues. Germline V gene lookup returns CDR1 LNHDA and CDR2 SQIVND (reference sequence). V lost 3 bases, J lost 8 bases, and 7 bases stayed unmatched. CDR3 in DNA: TGTGCCAGTAGTATGGTTGGGACAGGGAACGAAAAACTGTTTTTT. It codes for CASSMVGTGNEKLFF.

This sequence joins TRBV5-1 and TRBJ2-7; D is ambiguous. The ends were cut back, 4 bases at V and 2 bases at J, with 7 bases in the middle. There are 12 residues in the CDR3. Germline CDR1 and CDR2: SGHRS and YFSETQ. The CDR3, as DNA: TGCGCCAGCAGCCCACATCCCTACGAGCAGTACTTC. This gives the protein CASSPHPYEQYF.

J is TRBJ1-5 and V is TRBV7-6; D call uncertain. The length of the CDR3 is 15 residues. V was cut by 0 bases and J by 0 bases, with 6 bases left in between. CDR1 is SGHVS and CDR2 is FNYEAQ in the germline V gene. CDR3 coding DNA: TGTGCCAGCAGCTTAGCCCCAGGTAGCAATCAGCCCCAGCATTTT. As protein: CASSLAPGSNQPQHF.

This rearrangement joins TRBV6-5 to TRBJ2-5, with a tentative D call TRBD2 (5 bases). Trimming shortened V by 7 bases and J by 0 bases, and 12 bases separated the two germline ends. There are 14 residues in the CDR3. Germline loops: CDR1 MNHEY, CDR2 SVGAGI. The CDR3 region has the DNA TGTGCCAGCACCCCCCCGGGGTACCAAGAGACCCAGTACTTC. Amino acids: CASTPPGYQETQYF.

This chain connects TRBV4-2 to TRBJ2-3, with TRBD2 identical over 11 bases. CDR1 is LGHNA, CDR2 YNFKEQ, per germline. Unmatched junction bases numbered 7, after V lost 0 bases and J lost 5 bases. The CDR3 extends over 17 amino acids. This chain's CDR3 is CASSQDWPSGGIDTQYF. The CDR3 DNA reads TGTGCCAGCAGCCAAGATTGGCCTAGCGGGGGGATAGATACGCAGTATTTT.

This clone was seen a handful of times. This chain connects TRBV5-1 to TRBJ1-2, with TRBD1 matching 7 bases. The CDR3 length is 15 residues. CDR1 SGHRS and CDR2 YFSETQ come from the germline V gene. V lost 4 bases, J lost 4 bases, and 10 bases stayed unmatched. DNA for the CDR3: TGCGCCAGCAGCGACGGACAGGTGTCCCGCTATGGCTACACCTTC. This codes for CASSDGQVSRYGYTF.

In this sample, this clone turned up once. This rearrangement joins TRBV7-8 to TRBJ2-3; 12 positions match TRBD2. The length of the CDR3 is 16 residues. V was pared by 4 bases and J by 4 bases, with 6 bases of the junction left unmatched. Germline CDR1 and CDR2: SGHVS and FQNEAQ. The CDR3 DNA reads as TGTGCCAGCAGCTACCCGACTAGCGGGGGCTCAGATACGCAGTATTTT. Protein: CASSYPTSGGSDTQYF.

CDR3 loop: CASSQVAGFNEKLFF. The CDR3 coding sequence is TGCGCCAGCAGCCAAGTTGCAGGCTTTAATGAAAAACTGTTTTTT. J is TRBJ1-4 and V is TRBV4-3, with D hard to call. Trimming pared 1 base from V and 4 bases from J, leaving 10 bases between. The CDR3 length is 15 residues. Germline CDR1 is LGHNA and CDR2 is YSLEER.

The V call is TRBV15, the J call TRBJ2-3, with D possibly TRBD1 on 6 matching bases. V lost 0 bases and J lost 3, with 10 bases in between. The CDR3 runs 15 residues. Germline lookup yields CDR1 LNHNV and CDR2 YYDKDF (reference sequence). CDR3 nucleotide sequence: TGTGCCACCAGCAGAGACAGGGGACCGACAGATACGCAGTATTTT. The encoded protein is CATSRDRGPTDTQYF.

The V call is TRBV5-1, the J call TRBJ2-1; D not certain. V was trimmed by 0 bases and J by 5 bases, leaving 9 bases between them. The CDR3 spans 14 residues. Germline-derived CDR1 and CDR2 are SGHRS and YFSETQ. CDR3 region: CASSLVPSDNEQFF. The DNA for the CDR3 is TGCGCCAGCAGCTTGGTTCCCAGCGACAATGAGCAGTTCTTC.

The genes are TRBV6-5 and TRBJ1-5; D is undetermined. The CDR3 is 13 residues long. V was cut by 5 bases and J by 4 bases, with 9 bases left in between. The germline gives CDR1 MNHEY, CDR2 SVGAGI. The CDR3 loop reads CASSENWNQPQHF. The CDR3 DNA follows: TGTGCCAGCAGTGAAAACTGGAATCAGCCCCAGCATTTT.